These 2 T cell receptor beta chains came from one sample sequenced in a study of blood T cells in healthy people across ages. PCR was performed a second time for about 7 to 11 cycles using a sample-barcoded 5' primer and a J-beta primer mix. TCRdb called the 5' RACE reads again in MiXCR, with one record for every CDR3 protein. The repertoire includes roughly 1.7 million distinct CDR3 sequences, roughly a third of them detected once, and around 11% sits in the top ten. The sequencing input was blood. Receptors were obtained from a woman under 40 in good health.

This clonotype showed up just a few times. The chain employs TRBV24-1 and TRBJ2-1, with unresolved D. Germline loops: CDR1 KGHDR, CDR2 SFDVKD. V was shortened by 1 base and J by 5 bases, with 8 bases between the two germline ends. The CDR3 extends over 14 amino acids. This CDR3 reads CATSDFRINNEQFF. CDR3 DNA: TGTGCCACCAGTGATTTCAGAATAAACAATGAGCAGTTCTTC.

This chain joins TRBV11-2 and TRBJ2-3; TRBD1 agrees at 7 bases. The germline gives CDR1 SGHAT, CDR2 FQNNGV. The CDR3 is 14 residues long. J was trimmed by 6 bases and V by 4 bases; bases with no gene match: 7. CDR3 sequence reads: CASSSRQGPDTQYF. The CDR3 DNA is TGTGCCAGCAGCTCTAGACAGGGTCCGGATACGCAGTATTTT.